This T cell receptor beta chain was identified in a study of shared clonotypes between healthy human individuals. General study findings and limits: Only blood underwent sampling, and tissue repertoires likely differ.

This clone was counted between two and nine times. Its antigen is undetermined. Within the sample, other DNA sequences also encode this same CDR3. The CDR3 sequence is 15 residues long. Trimming left V 2 bases short and J 0 bases short, with 5 bases between. Germline assignment: CDR1 KGHSH and CDR2 LQKENI. Running of the assay took place at deep level. Produced via immunoSEQ multiplex PCR; TCRdb's table is partial and in-frame only. The repertoire has some 1,100,000 clones, more than 75% of them found once; the top ten carry about 0.52%. Source material: memory CD4+ T cells from PBMCs. Subset meaning: CD45RA-negative fraction. The chain uses TRBV18 and TRBJ2-6, with D uncertain. The origin of this receptor is a man aged 18-30 years in good health. Some clones in this sample may be carry-over from other donors' samples. The CDR3: CASSPGPSGANVLTF. CDR3 bases: TGTGCCAGCTCACCAGGGCCCTCTGGGGCCAACGTCCTGACTTTC.